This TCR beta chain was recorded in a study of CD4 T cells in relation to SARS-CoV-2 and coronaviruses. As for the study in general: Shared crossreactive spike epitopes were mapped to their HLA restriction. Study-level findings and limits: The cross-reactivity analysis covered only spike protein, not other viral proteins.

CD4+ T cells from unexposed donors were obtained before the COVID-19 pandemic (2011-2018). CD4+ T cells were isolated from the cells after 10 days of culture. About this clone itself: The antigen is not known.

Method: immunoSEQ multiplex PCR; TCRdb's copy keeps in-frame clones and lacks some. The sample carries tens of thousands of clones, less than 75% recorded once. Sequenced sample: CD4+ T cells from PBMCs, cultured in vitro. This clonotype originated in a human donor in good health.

The CDR3 region has the DNA TGCGCCAGCAGCTTGGTGGGGACCAATGAGCAGTTCTTC. It translates to CASSLVGTNEQFF. The J gene is TRBJ2-1, the V gene TRBV5-1, with D perhaps being TRBD1 or TRBD2 (5 bases each). This CDR3 spans 13 amino acids. CDR1 and CDR2 from the germline V gene are SGHRS and YFSETQ. The germline V and J ends were trimmed by 0 bases and 6 bases, with 7 bases remaining between them.